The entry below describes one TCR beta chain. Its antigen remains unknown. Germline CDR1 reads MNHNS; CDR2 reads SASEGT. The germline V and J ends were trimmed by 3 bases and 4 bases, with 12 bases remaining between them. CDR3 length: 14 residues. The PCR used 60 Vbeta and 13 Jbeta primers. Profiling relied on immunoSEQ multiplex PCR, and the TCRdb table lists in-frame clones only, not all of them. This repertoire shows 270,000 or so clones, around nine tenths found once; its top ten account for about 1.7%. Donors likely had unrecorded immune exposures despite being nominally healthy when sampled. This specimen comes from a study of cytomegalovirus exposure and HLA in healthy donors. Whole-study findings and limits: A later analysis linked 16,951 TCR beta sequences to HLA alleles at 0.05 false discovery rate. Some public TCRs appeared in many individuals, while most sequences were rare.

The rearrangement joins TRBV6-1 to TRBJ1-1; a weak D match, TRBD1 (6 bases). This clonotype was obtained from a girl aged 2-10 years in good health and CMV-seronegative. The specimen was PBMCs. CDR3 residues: CASSESHRVTEAFF. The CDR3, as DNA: TGTGCCAGCAGTGAGTCCCACAGGGTCACTGAAGCTTTCTTT.